One and the same sample provided the 19 T cell receptor beta chains below, sequenced in a study of shared clonotypes between healthy human individuals. Produced via immunoSEQ multiplex PCR; TCRdb's table is partial and in-frame only. Found here are roughly 700,000 clones, 80% to 95% of them singletons; the top ten hold more than 30%. The specimen was memory CD8+ T cells from PBMCs. Subset noted: CD45RO+ cells pooled with CCR7-negative TemRA cells. These receptors all stem from a young man in good health. Some clones in this sample may be carry-over from other donors' samples.

The V and J genes are TRBV7-6 and TRBJ2-5; D might be TRBD1 (6 bases). The J call may not be correct, given that the DNA end is closer to TRBJ2-7. Germline V gene sequence: CDR1 SGHVS, CDR2 FNYEAQ. The CDR3 spans 15 residues. The chain's CDR3 is CASSLVARGTYEQYF. The DNA for the CDR3 is TGTGCCAGCAGCTTAGTGGCCAGGGGTACCTACGAGCAGTACTTC.

CDR3 nucleotides: TGTGCCAGCAGCCCTCCTTATACTGAAGCTTTCTTT. Translation gives CASSPPYTEAFF. This sequence joins TRBV7-9 and TRBJ1-1; D is unclear. V lost 5 bases, J lost 5 bases, and 9 bases lay in between. CDR1 and CDR2 from the germline V gene are SEHNR and FQNEAQ (reference sequence). The CDR3 is made up of 12 amino acids. The full variable domain, with the rest looked up from reference TRBV7-9 and TRBJ1-1, is DTGVSQNPRHKITKRGQNVTFRCDPISEHNRLYWYRQTLGQGPEFLTYFQNEAQLEKSRLLSDRFSAERPKGSFSTLEIQRTEQGDSAMYLCASSPPYTEAFFGQGTRLTVV.

The chain uses TRBV29-1 and TRBJ1-1; no firm D call. The ends were cut back, 7 bases at V and 2 bases at J, with 20 bases in the middle. CDR1 SQVTM and CDR2 ANQGSEA come from the germline V gene. This CDR3 is 15 amino acids long. The DNA of the CDR3 is TGCAGCGGTATATTGGTCGGGCTAGAAAACACTGAAGCTTTCTTT. Translation: CSGILVGLENTEAFF.

Here the CDR3 DNA reads TGTGCCAGCAGCGACGGGGGGCATTTCACAGATACGCAGTATTTT. Its protein product is CASSDGGHFTDTQYF. The chain recombines TRBV9 with TRBJ2-3; tentative D call: TRBD2 (7 bases). V lost 3 bases, J lost 2 bases, and 13 bases lay in between. The length of the CDR3 is 15 residues. Per germline, CDR1 SGDLS and CDR2 YYNGEE.

The V and J genes are TRBV7-9 and TRBJ2-5; TRBD1 aligns across 10 bases. The CDR3 sequence is 15 residues long. The germline V gene has CDR1 SEHNR and CDR2 FQNEAQ (reference sequence). V lost 5 bases, J lost 2 bases, and 5 bases stayed unmatched. CDR3 bases: TGTGCCAGCAGCCCCCGGACAGGGGGACAAGAGACCCAGTACTTC. Its translation: CASSPRTGGQETQYF. Full variable domain (remainder filled in from reference TRBV7-9 and TRBJ2-5): DTGVSQNPRHKITKRGQNVTFRCDPISEHNRLYWYRQTLGQGPEFLTYFQNEAQLEKSRLLSDRFSAERPKGSFSTLEIQRTEQGDSAMYLCASSPRTGGQETQYFGPGTRLLVL.

This sequence joins TRBV5-6 and TRBJ2-3, with D unclear. Trimming removed 1 base at V and 4 bases at J, with 7 bases between. Germline lookup yields CDR1 SGHDT and CDR2 YYEEEE. This CDR3 comprises 13 residues. This chain's CDR3 is CASSLWPPDTQYF. CDR3 bases: TGTGCCAGCAGCTTGTGGCCGCCAGATACGCAGTATTTT.

The rearrangement links TRBV13 to TRBJ2-1; the D gene is possibly TRBD1 (6 bases). CDR3 length: 16 residues. Trimming stripped 3 bases from V and 4 bases from J, with 16 bases between. In germline, CDR1 is PRHDT, CDR2 FYEKMQ (reference sequence). The CDR3, as DNA: TGTGCCAGCAGCTTCCCCGCAGGGGCGAAATACAATGAGCAGTTCTTC. Protein product: CASSFPAGAKYNEQFF.

The J gene is TRBJ1-3, the V gene TRBV7-9; a weak D match, TRBD1 (6 bases). V lost 3 bases, J lost 8 bases, and 23 bases lay in between. This CDR3 has 17 residues. Looked up from germline, CDR1 is SEHNR and CDR2 is FQNEAQ (reference sequence). The CDR3 DNA reads TGTGCCAGCAGCTTTTTCGTTGAGTGGGGGGCGGTGGACACCATATATTTT. As protein: CASSFFVEWGAVDTIYF. Full variable domain (outside the CDR3, taken from reference TRBV7-9 and TRBJ1-3): DTGVSQNPRHKITKRGQNVTFRCDPISEHNRLYWYRQTLGQGPEFLTYFQNEAQLEKSRLLSDRFSAERPKGSFSTLEIQRTEQGDSAMYLCASSFFVEWGAVDTIYFGEGSWLTVV.

V usage is TRBV28 and J usage is TRBJ2-5; tentative D call: TRBD1 (6 bases). Germline CDR1 is MDHEN and CDR2 is SYDVKM. Trimming removed 4 bases from V and 4 bases from J, with 10 bases in between. The CDR3 has 13 amino acids. The CDR3 is CASSSDSTETQYF. CDR3 nucleotides: TGTGCCAGCAGTTCGGACAGTACAGAGACCCAGTACTTC.

The chain employs TRBV10-3 and TRBJ1-1; 9 bases map to TRBD1. After removal of 3 bases from V and 4 bases from J, the junction contained 6 bases not matched to a gene. The CDR3 has 15 amino acids. Germline values: CDR1 ENHRY, CDR2 SYGVKD. CDR3 in DNA: TGTGCCATCAGTGACCCACGGACAGGGGCCACTGAAGCTTTCTTT. As protein: CAISDPRTGATEAFF.

The chain recombines TRBV18 with TRBJ1-5; tentative D call: TRBD1 (6 bases). CDR3 length: 13 residues. V was shortened by 5 bases and J by 7 bases, with 12 bases between the two germline ends. Germline-derived CDR1 and CDR2 are KGHSH and LQKENI. The CDR3 loop reads CASSTGFKQPQHF. In nucleotides, the CDR3 is TGTGCCAGCTCAACAGGGTTCAAACAGCCCCAGCATTTT.

This rearrangement joins TRBV7-3 to TRBJ2-5; no clear D gene. This CDR3 has 15 amino acids. Looked up from germline, CDR1 is SGHTA and CDR2 is FQGTGA. V lost 1 base, J lost 3 bases, and 12 bases lay in between. The CDR3 region is CASSLKRAPEETQYF. The CDR3 bases are TGTGCCAGCAGCTTAAAACGCGCGCCAGAAGAGACCCAGTACTTC.

The chain combines TRBV5-1 with TRBJ2-7, with a tentative D call TRBD1 (5 bases). Trimming removed 2 bases from V and 1 base from J, with 10 bases in between. The V gene's germline CDR1 is SGHRS and CDR2 YFSETQ. There are 14 residues in the CDR3. The CDR3 sequence is CASSLGQTSYEQYF. The CDR3 DNA is TGCGCCAGCAGCTTAGGACAAACTTCCTACGAGCAGTACTTC. Filled out from reference TRBV5-1 and TRBJ2-7, the complete variable domain reads KAGVTQTPRYLIKTRGQQVTLSCSPISGHRSVSWYQQTPGQGLQFLFEYFSETQRNKGNFPGRFSGRQFSNSRSEMNVSTLELGDSALYLCASSLGQTSYEQYFGPGTRLTVT.

CDR3 protein: CASSYSSTDTQYF. The CDR3 nucleotides are TGTGCCAGCAGTTATTCGAGCACAGATACGCAGTATTTT. The V gene is TRBV27, the J gene TRBJ2-3; D remains ambiguous. The CDR3 totals 13 residues. The V gene's germline CDR1 is MNHEY and CDR2 SMNVEV (reference sequence). V shed 4 bases and J shed 0 bases, with 5 bases lying between them.

Details on this clone: Other DNA sequences within the sample encode an identical CDR3. Here the CDR3 DNA reads TGTGCCAGCAGTTTGCGGAGCTCCTACAATGAGCAGTTCTTC. Residues: CASSLRSSYNEQFF. V usage is TRBV7-2 and J usage is TRBJ2-1; D is ambiguous. V shed 6 bases and J shed 0 bases, with 9 bases lying between them. The CDR3 is made up of 14 amino acids. CDR1 and CDR2 (germline): SGHTA, FQGNSA.

The rearrangement uses TRBV9 and TRBJ2-2, with 11 bases fitting TRBD1. V was pared by 3 bases and J by 2 bases, with 9 bases of the junction left unmatched. Germline V lookup: CDR1 SGDLS, CDR2 YYNGEE. This CDR3 region has 18 residues. CDR3 bases: TGTGCCAGCAGCGCCAATCATCGGACAGGGGGCAACACCGGGGAGCTGTTTTTT. Its translation: CASSANHRTGGNTGELFF.

The rearrangement uses TRBV29-1 and TRBJ1-2; no firm D call. CDR3 length: 12 amino acids. V lost 4 bases and J 8 bases, leaving 14 bases between the germline ends. Germline CDR1 and CDR2: SQVTM and ANQGSEA. This chain's CDR3 is CSVGTQNRGYTF. The CDR3 DNA reads TGCAGCGTTGGGACTCAGAATCGGGGCTACACCTTC.

The chain has TRBV7-9 and TRBJ2-3; maybe TRBD2 (5 bases). This CDR3 spans 14 amino acids. Trimming took 5 bases from V and 4 from J, leaving 13 bases between them. Per germline, CDR1 SEHNR and CDR2 FQNEAQ (reference sequence). CDR3 nucleotide sequence: TGTGCCAGCAGCCCCCCGGGGAGTGCAGATACGCAGTATTTT. Translating it yields CASSPPGSADTQYF.

The V and J genes are TRBV7-6 and TRBJ1-2, with D possibly being TRBD1 (5 bases). V gave up 5 bases and J gave up 3 bases, with 10 bases separating them. Germline CDR1 SGHVS, CDR2 FNYEAQ. CDR3 length equals 13 residues. The DNA for the CDR3 is TGTGCCAGCAGCCCGGGACGGGACTATGGCTACACCTTC. Residues: CASSPGRDYGYTF.